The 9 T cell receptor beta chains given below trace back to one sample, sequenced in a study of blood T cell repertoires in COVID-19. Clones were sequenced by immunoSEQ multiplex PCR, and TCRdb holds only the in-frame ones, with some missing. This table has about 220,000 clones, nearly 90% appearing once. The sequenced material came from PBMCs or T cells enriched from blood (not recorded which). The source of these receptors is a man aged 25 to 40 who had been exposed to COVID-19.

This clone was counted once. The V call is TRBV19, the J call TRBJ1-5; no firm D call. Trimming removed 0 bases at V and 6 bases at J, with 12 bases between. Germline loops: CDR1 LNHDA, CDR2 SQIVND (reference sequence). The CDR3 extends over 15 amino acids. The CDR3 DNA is TGTGCCAGTAGTATAGACGGGAGGGCACCTCAGCCCCAGCATTTT. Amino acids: CASSIDGRAPQPQHF.

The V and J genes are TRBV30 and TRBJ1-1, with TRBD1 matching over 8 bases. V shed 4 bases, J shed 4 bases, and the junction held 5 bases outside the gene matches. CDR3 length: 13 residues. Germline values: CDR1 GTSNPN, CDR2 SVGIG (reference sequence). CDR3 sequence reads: CAWTRQGLTEAFF. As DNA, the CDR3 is TGTGCCTGGACACGACAGGGGCTCACTGAAGCTTTCTTT.

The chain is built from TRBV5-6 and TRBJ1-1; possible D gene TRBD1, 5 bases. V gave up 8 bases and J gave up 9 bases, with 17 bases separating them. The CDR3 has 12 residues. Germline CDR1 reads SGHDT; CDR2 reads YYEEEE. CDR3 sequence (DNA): TGTGCCAGGAGGCGGGGGACGGAAAAAGCTTTCTTT. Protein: CARRRGTEKAFF.

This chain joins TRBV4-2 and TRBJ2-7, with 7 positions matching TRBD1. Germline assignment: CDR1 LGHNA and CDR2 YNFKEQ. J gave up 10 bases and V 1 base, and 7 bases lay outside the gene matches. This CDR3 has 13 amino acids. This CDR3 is CASSQVGTERQYF. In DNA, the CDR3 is TGTGCCAGCAGCCAAGTTGGGACAGAAAGACAGTACTTC.

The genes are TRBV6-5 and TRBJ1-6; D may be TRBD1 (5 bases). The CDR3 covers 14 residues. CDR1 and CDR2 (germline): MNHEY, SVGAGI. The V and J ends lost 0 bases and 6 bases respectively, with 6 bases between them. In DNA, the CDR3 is TGTGCCAGCAGTTACTCGACAGTTAATTCACCCCTCCACTTT. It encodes CASSYSTVNSPLHF.

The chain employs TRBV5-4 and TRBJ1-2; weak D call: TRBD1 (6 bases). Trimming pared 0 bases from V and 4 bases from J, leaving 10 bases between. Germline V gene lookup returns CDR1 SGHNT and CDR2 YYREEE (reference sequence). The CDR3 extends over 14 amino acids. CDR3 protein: CASSLGTETYGYTF. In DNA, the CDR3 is TGTGCCAGCAGCTTGGGGACAGAGACCTATGGCTACACCTTC.

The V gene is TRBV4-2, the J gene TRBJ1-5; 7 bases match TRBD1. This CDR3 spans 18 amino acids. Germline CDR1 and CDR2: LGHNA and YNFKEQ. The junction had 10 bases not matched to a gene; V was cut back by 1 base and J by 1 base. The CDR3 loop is CASSQGGSGGRSNQPQHF. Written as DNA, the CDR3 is TGTGCCAGCAGCCAAGGGGGGTCAGGGGGGAGAAGCAATCAGCCCCAGCATTTT.

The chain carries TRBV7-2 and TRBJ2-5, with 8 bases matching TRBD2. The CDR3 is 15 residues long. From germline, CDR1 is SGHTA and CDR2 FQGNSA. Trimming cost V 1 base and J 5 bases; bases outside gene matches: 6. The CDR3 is CASSLVSGVGETQYF. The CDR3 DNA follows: TGTGCCAGCAGCTTAGTTAGCGGGGTGGGGGAGACCCAGTACTTC. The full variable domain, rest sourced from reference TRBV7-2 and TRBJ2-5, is GAGVSQSPSNKVTEKGKDVELRCDPISGHTALYWYRQSLGQGLEFLIYFQGNSAPDKSGLPSDRFSAERTGGSVSTLTIQRTQQEDSAVYLCASSLVSGVGETQYFGPGTRLLVL.

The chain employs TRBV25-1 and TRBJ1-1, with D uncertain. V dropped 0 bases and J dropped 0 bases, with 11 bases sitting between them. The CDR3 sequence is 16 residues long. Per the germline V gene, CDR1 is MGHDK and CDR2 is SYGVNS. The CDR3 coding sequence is TGTGCCAGCAGTGAATACTTCCCGGGATTGAACACTGAAGCTTTCTTT. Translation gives CASSEYFPGLNTEAFF.